This TCR beta chain was found in a study of CD8+ T cells in alopecia areata. As the sequencing template, cDNA was produced by extracting RNA and reverse transcribing it. Data came from immunoSEQ multiplex PCR; TCRdb stores just in-frame clones and leaves some out. The sample holds about 130,000 clones, about 47% seen once. V gave up 0 bases and J gave up 2 bases, with 12 bases separating them. Germline V gene lookup returns CDR1 GTSNPN and CDR2 SVGIG (reference sequence). The CDR3 covers 15 residues. V is TRBV30 and J is TRBJ2-3; the D gene is possibly TRBD2 (5 bases). The sequence was collected from a human donor with alopecia areata. Specimen: CD8+ T cells sorted from blood, collected at week 0. This CDR3 is CAWSVASTDTDTQYF. CDR3 DNA: TGTGCCTGGAGTGTGGCTAGCACAGACACAGATACGCAGTATTTT.